A selection of T cell receptor beta chains follows, all from one sample in a study of neoadjuvant nivolumab and ipilimumab in lung cancer. The method was immunoSEQ multiplex PCR; TCRdb's version includes in-frame clones alone and lacks a portion of them. The sample has fewer than 25,000 clones; roughly 84% are singletons. The sample was peripheral blood, taken before neoadjuvant nivolumab, alone or with ipilimumab. The receptors come from an adult with non-small cell lung cancer. The CDR3 runs from the conserved cysteine through the conserved F or W. Fields, in order: clone size, J gene, V gene, D gene, CDR3 protein, CDR3 DNA. A D gene is named only where the DNA matches it firmly. Clone size is given for some rows only: seen once, a few or many times, or a class if the clone is expanded.

>-|TRBJ2-3|TRBV11-2|-
CASSQGGGGTQYF
TGTGCCAGCAGCCAGGGGGGCGGAGGTACGCAGTATTTT
>-|TRBJ2-6|TRBV7-9|-
CASSLRYSGANVLTF
TGTGCCAGCAGTCTTCGGTACTCTGGGGCCAACGTCCTGACTTTC
>-|TRBJ1-4|TRBV5-1|TRBD1
CASSLGAGGRTNEKLFF
TGCGCCAGCAGCTTGGGGGCAGGGGGCCGAACTAATGAAAAACTGTTTTTT
>-|TRBJ2-7|TRBV6-5|-
CATHRDSYEQYF
TGTGCCACCCACAGGGACTCCTACGAGCAGTACTTC
>-|TRBJ1-2|TRBV29-1|-
CSVEEWGSDGYTF
TGCAGCGTTGAAGAATGGGGTTCAGATGGCTACACCTTC
>-|TRBJ2-7|TRBV6-5|TRBD2
CASSYSSGAGGDEQYF
TGTGCCAGCAGTTACTCGAGTGGAGCGGGAGGGGACGAGCAGTACTTC
>once|TRBJ2-7|TRBV6-5|TRBD2
CASSPGLVTHEQYF
TGTGCCAGCAGTCCGGGACTAGTTACTCACGAGCAGTACTTC
>-|TRBJ2-7|TRBV7-9|TRBD1
CASSIYRGRVSYEQYF
TGTGCCAGCAGTATTTACAGGGGACGGGTCTCCTACGAGCAGTACTTC
>-|TRBJ2-3|TRBV11-2|-
CASSLGLTQYF
TGTGCCAGCAGCTTAGGGCTCACGCAGTATTTT
>-|TRBJ2-5|TRBV15|-
CATLPTGGSQETQYF
TGTGCCACCCTTCCGACAGGCGGTTCCCAAGAGACCCAGTACTTC
>once|TRBJ1-2|TRBV7-9|-
CASSPYSGPANYGYTF
TGTGCCAGCAGCCCCTACAGTGGCCCAGCTAACTATGGCTACACCTTC
>few|TRBJ1-2|TRBV5-8|-
CASSLGVDGYTF
TGTGCCAGCAGCTTGGGCGTCGATGGCTACACCTTC
>-|TRBJ2-1|TRBV5-1|TRBD2
CASSMTSGRFNEQFF
TGCGCCAGCAGCATGACTAGCGGGAGGTTCAATGAGCAGTTCTTC
>-|TRBJ1-4|TRBV30|-
CAWSQGASEKLFF
TGTGCCTGGAGTCAGGGCGCCAGTGAAAAACTGTTTTTT
>-|TRBJ2-3|TRBV7-8|-
CASRDTDTQYF
TGTGCCAGCAGAGACACAGATACGCAGTATTTT
>-|TRBJ2-7|TRBV10-3|TRBD2
CAISESLTSGGSYEQYF
TGTGCCATCAGTGAGTCCTTGACTAGCGGGGGCTCCTACGAGCAGTACTTC
>-|TRBJ2-1|TRBV11-3|-
CASSPRGINNEQFF
TGTGCCAGCAGCCCGAGGGGAATAAACAATGAGCAGTTCTTC
>-|TRBJ1-5|TRBV2|TRBD1
CASSPPDRGGPQHF
TGTGCCAGCAGCCCTCCGGACAGGGGTGGGCCCCAGCATTTT
>few|TRBJ2-1|TRBV7-9|-
CASSRGGGNEQFF
TGTGCCAGCAGCCGAGGTGGGGGGAATGAGCAGTTCTTC
>-|TRBJ2-3|TRBV27|-
CASSLLGRTDTQYF
TGTGCCAGCAGTTTATTAGGACGCACAGATACGCAGTATTTT
>-|TRBJ1-5|TRBV5-5|-
CASSLALRQELPIHF
TGTGCCAGCAGCTTGGCCTTAAGACAGGAACTCCCAATTCATTTT
>few|TRBJ2-4|TRBV28|-
CASTPGGQINIQYF
TGTGCCAGCACCCCCGGCGGACAGATAAACATTCAGTACTTC
>few|TRBJ1-2|TRBV7-8|-
CASSSSNYGYTF
TGTGCCAGCAGCAGCAGTAATTATGGCTACACCTTC
>-|TRBJ1-1|TRBV6-1|-
CASSDSPESTEAFF
TGTGCCAGCAGTGACTCCCCGGAAAGCACTGAAGCTTTCTTT
>-|TRBJ2-1|TRBV30|-
CAWSARTRRASRGREQFF
TGTGCCTGGAGTGCTCGGACGAGGAGGGCCTCCCGGGGGCGTGAGCAGTTCTTC